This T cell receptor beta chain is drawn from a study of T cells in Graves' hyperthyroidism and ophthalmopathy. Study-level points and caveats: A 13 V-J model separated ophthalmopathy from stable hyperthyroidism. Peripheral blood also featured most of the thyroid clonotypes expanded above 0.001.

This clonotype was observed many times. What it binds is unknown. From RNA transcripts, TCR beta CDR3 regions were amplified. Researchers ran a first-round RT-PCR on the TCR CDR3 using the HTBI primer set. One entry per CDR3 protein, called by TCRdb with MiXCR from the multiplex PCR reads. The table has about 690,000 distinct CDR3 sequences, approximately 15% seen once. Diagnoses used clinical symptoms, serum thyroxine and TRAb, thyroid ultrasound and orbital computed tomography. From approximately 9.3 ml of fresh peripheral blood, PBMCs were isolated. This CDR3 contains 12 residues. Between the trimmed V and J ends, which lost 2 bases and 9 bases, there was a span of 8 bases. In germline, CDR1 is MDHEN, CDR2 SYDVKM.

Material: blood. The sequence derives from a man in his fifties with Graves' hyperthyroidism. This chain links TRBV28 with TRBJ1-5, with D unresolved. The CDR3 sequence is CASSLLIRPQHF. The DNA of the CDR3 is TGTGCCAGCAGTTTACTGATCCGGCCCCAGCATTTT.